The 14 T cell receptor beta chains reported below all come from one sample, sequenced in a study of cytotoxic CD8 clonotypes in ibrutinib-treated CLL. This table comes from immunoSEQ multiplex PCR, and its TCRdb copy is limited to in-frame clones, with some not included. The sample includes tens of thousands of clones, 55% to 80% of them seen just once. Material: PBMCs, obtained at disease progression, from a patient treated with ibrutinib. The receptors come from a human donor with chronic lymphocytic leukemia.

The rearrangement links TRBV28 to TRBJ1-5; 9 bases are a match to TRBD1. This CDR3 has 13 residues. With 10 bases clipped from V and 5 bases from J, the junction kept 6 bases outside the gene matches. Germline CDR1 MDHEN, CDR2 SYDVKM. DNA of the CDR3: TGTGCCACCGTGGACAGGGGAGATCAGCCCCAGCATTTT. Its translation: CATVDRGDQPQHF.

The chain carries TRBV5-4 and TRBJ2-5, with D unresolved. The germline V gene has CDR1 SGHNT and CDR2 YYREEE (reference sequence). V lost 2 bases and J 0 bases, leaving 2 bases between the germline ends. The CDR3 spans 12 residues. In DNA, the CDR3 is TGTGCCAGCAGCTTTAACCAAGAGACCCAGTACTTC. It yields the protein CASSFNQETQYF. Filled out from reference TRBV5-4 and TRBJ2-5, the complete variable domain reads ETGVTQSPTHLIKTRGQQVTLRCSSQSGHNTVSWYQQALGQGPQFIFQYYREEENGRGNFPPRFSGLQFPNYSSELNVNALELDDSALYLCASSFNQETQYFGPGTRLLVL.

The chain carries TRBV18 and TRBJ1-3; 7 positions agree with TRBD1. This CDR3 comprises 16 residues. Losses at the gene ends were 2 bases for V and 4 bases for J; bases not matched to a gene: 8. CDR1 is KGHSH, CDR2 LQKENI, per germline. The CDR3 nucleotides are TGTGCCAGCTCACCAACGTCCGAGGGGGCGGGAAACACCATATATTTT. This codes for CASSPTSEGAGNTIYF.

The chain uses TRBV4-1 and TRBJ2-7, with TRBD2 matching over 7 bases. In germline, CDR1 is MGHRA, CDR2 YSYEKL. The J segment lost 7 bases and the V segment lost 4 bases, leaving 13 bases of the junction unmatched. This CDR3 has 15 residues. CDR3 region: CASSPEERGGGEQYF. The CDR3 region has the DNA TGCGCCAGCAGCCCCGAGGAGCGGGGCGGCGGAGAGCAGTACTTC.

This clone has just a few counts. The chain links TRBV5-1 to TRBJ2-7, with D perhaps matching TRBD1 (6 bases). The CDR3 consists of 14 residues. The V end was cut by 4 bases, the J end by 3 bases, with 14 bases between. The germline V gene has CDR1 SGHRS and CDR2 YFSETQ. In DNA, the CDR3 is TGCGCCAGCAGCCCTGTACAGGGTATCTACGAGCAGTACTTC. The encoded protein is CASSPVQGIYEQYF.

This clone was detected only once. CDR3 residues: CAWSRLGANEKLFF. As DNA, the CDR3 is TGTGCCTGGAGTAGACTTGGCGCTAATGAAAAACTGTTTTTT. The rearrangement joins TRBV30 to TRBJ1-4; no clear D gene. This CDR3 contains 14 residues. V shed 2 bases and J shed 3 bases, with 10 bases lying between them. From germline, CDR1 is GTSNPN and CDR2 SVGIG (reference sequence).

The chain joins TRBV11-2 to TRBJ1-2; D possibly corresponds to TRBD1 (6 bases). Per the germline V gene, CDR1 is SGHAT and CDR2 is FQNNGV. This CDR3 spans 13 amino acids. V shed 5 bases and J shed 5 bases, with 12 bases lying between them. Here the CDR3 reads CASSPRGGYGYTF. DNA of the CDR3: TGTGCCAGCAGCCCCCGAGGGGGGTATGGCTACACCTTC.

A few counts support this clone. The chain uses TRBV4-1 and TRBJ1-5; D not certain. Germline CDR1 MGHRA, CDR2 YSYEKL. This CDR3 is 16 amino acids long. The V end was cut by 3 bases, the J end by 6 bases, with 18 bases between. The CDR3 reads CASSHRRDDGRQPQHF. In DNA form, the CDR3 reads TGCGCCAGCAGCCATCGCCGGGATGATGGTCGTCAGCCCCAGCATTTT.

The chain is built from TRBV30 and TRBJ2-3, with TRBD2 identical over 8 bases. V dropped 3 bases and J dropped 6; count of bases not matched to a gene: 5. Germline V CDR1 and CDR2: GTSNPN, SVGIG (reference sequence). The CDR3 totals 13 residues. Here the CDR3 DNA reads TGTGCCTGGAGCCGGGGGGGCCGGGATACGCAGTATTTT. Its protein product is CAWSRGGRDTQYF. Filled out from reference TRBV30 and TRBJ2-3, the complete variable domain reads SQTIHQWPATLVQPVGSPLSLECTVEGTSNPNLYWYRQAAGRGLQLLFYSVGIGQISSEVPQNLSASRPQDRQFILSSKKLLLSDSGFYLCAWSRGGRDTQYFGPGTRLTVL.

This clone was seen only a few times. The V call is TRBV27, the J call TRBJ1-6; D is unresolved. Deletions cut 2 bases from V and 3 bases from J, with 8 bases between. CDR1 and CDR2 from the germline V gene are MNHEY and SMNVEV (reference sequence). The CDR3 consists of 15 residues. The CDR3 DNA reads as TGTGCCAGCAGTTTACCCCCAGGCTATAATTCACCCCTCCACTTT. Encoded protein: CASSLPPGYNSPLHF.

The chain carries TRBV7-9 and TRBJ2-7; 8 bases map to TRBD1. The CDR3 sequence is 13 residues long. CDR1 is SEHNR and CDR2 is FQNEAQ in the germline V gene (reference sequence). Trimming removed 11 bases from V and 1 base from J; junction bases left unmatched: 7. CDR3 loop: CAGGTGLSYEQYF. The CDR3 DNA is TGTGCCGGCGGGACAGGCCTTTCCTACGAGCAGTACTTC.

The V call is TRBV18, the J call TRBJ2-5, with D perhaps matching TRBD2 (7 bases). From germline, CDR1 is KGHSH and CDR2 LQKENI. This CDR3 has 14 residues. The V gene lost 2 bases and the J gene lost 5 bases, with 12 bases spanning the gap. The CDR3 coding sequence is TGTGCCAGCTCACCATCGGGGGGCGCGGAGACCCAGTACTTC. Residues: CASSPSGGAETQYF.

The CDR3 spells CASSFGREAFF. The DNA of the CDR3 is TGTGCCAGCAGTTTTGGGCGCGAAGCTTTCTTT. The chain carries TRBV27 and TRBJ1-1; D ambiguous. V lost 3 bases, J lost 8 bases, and 7 bases lay in between. The CDR3 totals 11 residues. Germline values: CDR1 MNHEY, CDR2 SMNVEV (reference sequence).

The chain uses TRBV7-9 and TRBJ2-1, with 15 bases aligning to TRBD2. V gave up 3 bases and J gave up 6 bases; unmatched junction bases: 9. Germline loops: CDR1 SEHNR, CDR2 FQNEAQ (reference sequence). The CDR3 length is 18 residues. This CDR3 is CASSFPGGLAGGGNEQFF. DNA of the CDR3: TGTGCCAGCAGCTTCCCGGGGGGACTAGCGGGAGGTGGCAATGAGCAGTTCTTC.